A single sample gave rise to the 16 T cell receptor beta chains below, sequenced in a study of T-cell reconstitution after alpha-beta-depleted transplantation in children. Preparing the TCRbeta library involved the use of unique molecular identifiers. Each CDR3 protein is one row after TCRdb ran MiXCR on the PCR reads. The profile covers 440,000 or so distinct CDR3 sequences, with around two fifths appearing a single time and 27% taken by the ten largest. Sample: PBMCs, taken before TCRalphabeta/CD19-depleted stem cell transplant. Source of these receptors: a girl aged 2 to 9 with aplastic anemia, due to receive a stem cell transplant.

This clonotype came up once. The rearrangement joins TRBV6-5 to TRBJ1-1, with no clear D. Trimming took 0 bases from V and 5 from J, leaving 10 bases between them. Germline loops: CDR1 MNHEY, CDR2 SVGAGI. This CDR3 is built from 14 residues. The DNA for the CDR3 is TGTGCCAGCAGTTACTCGGGCAGGCTTACTGAAGCTTTCTTT. Its protein product is CASSYSGRLTEAFF.

This clonotype was recorded many times. The chain is built from TRBV9 and TRBJ1-2; D ambiguous. V dropped 6 bases and J dropped 5 bases, with 11 bases sitting between them. Germline-derived CDR1 and CDR2 are SGDLS and YYNGEE. There are 12 residues in the CDR3. The CDR3 region has the DNA TGTGCCAGCAAGAATTCCGGATATGGCTACACCTTC. Its translation: CASKNSGYGYTF. The variable domain in full, with the rest retrieved from reference TRBV9 and TRBJ1-2, is DSGVTQTPKHLITATGQRVTLRCSPRSGDLSVYWYQQSLDQGLQFLIQYYNGEERAKGNILERFSAQQFPDLHSELNLSSLELGDSALYFCASKNSGYGYTFGSGTRLTVV.

This clonotype has more than one count but fewer than ten. V and J are TRBV29-1 and TRBJ2-2, with D possibly matching TRBD1 (6 bases). Deletions cut 7 bases from V and 0 bases from J, with 12 bases between. The CDR3 loop spans 14 amino acids. CDR1 and CDR2 (germline): SQVTM, ANQGSEA. For the CDR3, the DNA is TGCAGCGCCAAACAGGGCGCGAACACCGGGGAGCTGTTTTTT. Encoded protein: CSAKQGANTGELFF.

This clonotype was counted between two and nine times. V is TRBV11-2 and J is TRBJ2-5; D is unclear. The CDR3 has 14 residues. V was trimmed by 0 bases and J by 1 base, leaving 6 bases between them. The germline gives CDR1 SGHAT, CDR2 FQNNGV. Here the CDR3 reads CASSLERIQETQYF. The CDR3, as DNA: TGTGCCAGCAGCTTAGAACGGATCCAAGAGACCCAGTACTTC.

The chain links TRBV7-3 to TRBJ2-1, with a weak D call TRBD2 (5 bases). V was shortened by 5 bases and J by 12 bases, with 26 bases between the two germline ends. CDR1 and CDR2 (germline): SGHTA, FQGTGA. The CDR3 is made up of 16 amino acids. For the CDR3, the DNA is TGTGCCAGCAGCCCTCGTCCAAGGGAGCCTCTGTATTGGCAGTTCTTC. Translated, it gives CASSPRPREPLYWQFF.

This sequence joins TRBV21-1 and TRBJ2-7; the D call of TRBD1 is as the table states it, not checked on the DNA. TRBV21-1 is given as a pseudogene. The CDR3 is made up of 16 amino acids. This CDR3 is CASSRDRAPSGYEQYF. As DNA, the CDR3 is TGTGCCAGCAGCAGGGACAGGGCGCCATCGGGTTACGAGCAGTACTTC.

This chain links TRBV5-1 with TRBJ2-2; a possible D gene is TRBD2 (5 bases). The CDR3 consists of 17 residues. V was pared by 4 bases and J by 4 bases, with 20 bases between. Germline CDR1 and CDR2: SGHRS and YFSETQ. CDR3 DNA sequence: TGCGCCAGCAGCACCGGACTGGACTCGCCAGGCACCGGGGAGCTGTTTTTT. It yields the protein CASSTGLDSPGTGELFF.

This clonotype was found many times. V usage is TRBV20-1 and J usage is TRBJ2-5; no firm D call. Trimming removed 6 bases at V and 2 bases at J, with 13 bases between. Germline V gene sequence: CDR1 DFQATT, CDR2 SNEGSKA (reference sequence). This CDR3 has 13 residues. Written as DNA, the CDR3 is TGCAGTGCAACTTCAAAAATTCAAGAGACCCAGTACTTC. It translates to CSATSKIQETQYF.

The V call is TRBV3-1, the J call TRBJ2-2, with D maybe TRBD2 (5 bases). Germline V lookup: CDR1 LGHDT, CDR2 YNNKEL (reference sequence). Trimming stripped 2 bases from V and 5 bases from J, with 18 bases between. The CDR3 contains 17 residues. The CDR3 sequence is CASSQRRKTGATGELFF. In DNA form, the CDR3 reads TGTGCCAGCAGCCAAAGGAGGAAGACTGGAGCGACCGGGGAGCTGTTTTTT.

V usage is TRBV11-3 and J usage is TRBJ1-4, with a possible D match to TRBD1 (5 bases). The CDR3 has 15 amino acids. With 2 bases removed from V and 8 bases from J, the gap between germline ends came to 15 bases. Germline values: CDR1 SGHNT, CDR2 YENEEA. CDR3 sequence (DNA): TGTGCCAGCAGCTTATTAGGGGACGCAGGGGAAAAACTGTTTTTT. It is translated as CASSLLGDAGEKLFF.

The V gene is TRBV6-5, the J gene TRBJ2-1, with 10 bases fitting TRBD2. The V gene end was trimmed by 3 bases and the J gene end by 8 bases; junction bases not matched to a gene: 7. The CDR3 is 15 residues long. In germline, CDR1 is MNHEY, CDR2 SVGAGI. CDR3 sequence: CASSYLASGSYEQFF. Here the CDR3 DNA reads TGTGCCAGCAGTTATTTGGCTAGCGGGAGCTATGAGCAGTTCTTC.

This clonotype was found a few times. This rearrangement joins TRBV1 to TRBJ2-7. TRBV1 is an annotated pseudogene. This CDR3 is built from 15 residues. This CDR3 is CTSSQENRELYEQYF. In nucleotides, the CDR3 is TGCACCAGCAGCCAAGAGAACCGGGAACTCTACGAGCAGTACTTC.

J is TRBJ2-3 and V is TRBV7-2; 11 bases are shared with TRBD2. The CDR3 sequence is 17 residues long. V trimming: 4 bases; J trimming: 1 base; junction bases outside the gene matches: 7. From germline, CDR1 is SGHTA and CDR2 FQGNSA. CDR3 protein: CASSSILAGAGTDTQYF. In DNA, the CDR3 is TGTGCCAGCAGCTCGATACTAGCGGGAGCGGGCACAGATACGCAGTATTTT.

This clonotype was seen ten or more times. The rearrangement uses TRBV7-8 and TRBJ2-4; 15 nucleotides line up with TRBD2. V dropped 5 bases and J dropped 0; count of bases not matched to a gene: 8. The length of the CDR3 is 19 residues. Germline V CDR1 and CDR2: SGHVS, FQNEAQ. As DNA, the CDR3 is TGTGCCAGCAGCGTAGGACTAGCGGGGGGGGTAGTAGCCAAAAACATTCAGTACTTC. This codes for CASSVGLAGGVVAKNIQYF. Looking up the rest from reference TRBV7-8 and TRBJ2-4 gives the full variable domain: GAGVSQSPRYKVAKRGQDVALRCDPISGHVSLFWYQQALGQGPEFLTYFQNEAQLDKSGLPSDRFFAERPEGSVSTLKIQRTQQEDSAVYLCASSVGLAGGVVAKNIQYFGAGTRLSVL.

This clonotype was recorded at least ten times. This chain connects TRBV11-2 to TRBJ2-5; D is ambiguous. Trimming shortened V by 5 bases and J by 4 bases, and 8 bases separated the two germline ends. CDR1 SGHAT and CDR2 FQNNGV come from the germline V gene. The length of the CDR3 is 12 residues. The CDR3 nucleotides read TGTGCCAGCAGCCCCCGCGGAGAGACCCAGTACTTC. Translated: CASSPRGETQYF. The full variable domain, with the rest looked up from reference TRBV11-2 and TRBJ2-5, is EAGVAQSPRYKIIEKRQSVAFWCNPISGHATLYWYQQILGQGPKLLIQFQNNGVVDDSQLPKDRFSAERLKGVDSTLKIQPAKLEDSAVYLCASSPRGETQYFGPGTRLLVL.

The chain couples TRBV4-2 to TRBJ2-1; 7 positions agree with TRBD2. This CDR3 spans 15 amino acids. Trimming cost V 8 bases and J 3 bases; bases outside gene matches: 10. Germline CDR1 is LGHNA and CDR2 is YNFKEQ. The CDR3 coding sequence is TGTGCCAGCGGCCCCTGGGGACTATGCTACAATGAGCAGTTCTTC. Translated: CASGPWGLCYNEQFF.